The next 24 T cell receptor beta chains were all read from a single sample in a study of CD8 T cells in Susac syndrome. With random hexamers, about 0.5 to 1 ug RNA was reverse transcribed. Each CDR3 protein is one row after TCRdb ran MiXCR on the immunoSEQ multiplex PCR reads. The table includes about 210,000 distinct CDR3 sequences, 95% detected once. The specimen sequenced was CD4+ T cells from PBMCs. The receptors stem from a human donor with multiple sclerosis.

The chain carries TRBV3-1 and TRBJ1-4; D is unclear. The CDR3 covers 13 residues. V lost 7 bases, J lost 8 bases, and 14 bases lay in between. Germline V gene sequence: CDR1 LGHDT, CDR2 YNNKEL (reference sequence). The CDR3 DNA follows: TGTGCCAGCACCGCTAGTCTGAGGGAAAAACTGTTTTTT. The encoded protein is CASTASLREKLFF.

Here the CDR3 reads CASSLVDSGANVLTF. The CDR3 region has the DNA TGCGCCAGCAGCTTGGTGGACTCTGGGGCCAACGTCCTGACTTTC. This rearrangement joins TRBV5-1 to TRBJ2-6; unclear D gene. Trimming removed 0 bases at V and 0 bases at J, with 4 bases between. The length of the CDR3 is 15 residues. Germline V lookup: CDR1 SGHRS, CDR2 YFSETQ.

The chain recombines TRBV2 with TRBJ1-2; D is uncertain. Per germline, CDR1 SNHLY and CDR2 FYNNEI. This CDR3 has 14 residues. Trimming removed 4 bases from V and 4 bases from J, with 13 bases in between. The CDR3 sequence is CASSVAGQAYGYTF. The CDR3 DNA is TGTGCCAGCAGTGTGGCCGGCCAAGCCTATGGCTACACCTTC.

This chain links TRBV29-1 with TRBJ2-7; 9 bases map to TRBD1. CDR3 length: 11 amino acids. Germline CDR1 and CDR2: SQVTM and ANQGSEA. V shed 6 bases and J 6 bases; nucleotides not matched to a gene: 3. The CDR3 reads CSVDRGSEQYF. CDR3 DNA: TGCAGCGTGGACAGGGGATCCGAGCAGTACTTC.

This chain joins TRBV30 and TRBJ1-1, with D possibly being TRBD1 (5 bases). Trimming stripped 2 bases from V and 1 base from J, with 17 bases between. Germline V CDR1 and CDR2: GTSNPN, SVGIG (reference sequence). The CDR3 is 16 amino acids. The CDR3 is CAWSRLDGGGNTEAFF. The DNA for the CDR3 is TGTGCCTGGAGTCGCTTGGACGGCGGGGGGAACACTGAAGCTTTCTTT.

The J gene is TRBJ1-2, the V gene TRBV7-9; possibly TRBD1 for D (6 bases). The CDR3 contains 14 residues. V was trimmed by 5 bases and J by 1 base, leaving 11 bases between them. From germline, CDR1 is SEHNR and CDR2 FQNEAQ (reference sequence). The CDR3 region has the DNA TGTGCCAGCAGCCCGGGACACAATAACTATGGCTACACCTTC. Its translation is CASSPGHNNYGYTF.

The rearrangement joins TRBV3-1 to TRBJ2-5; 8 nucleotides agree with TRBD2. The J segment lost 1 base and the V segment lost 4 bases, leaving 8 bases of the junction unmatched. The germline V gene encodes CDR1 LGHDT and CDR2 YNNKEL (reference sequence). This CDR3 contains 16 residues. CDR3 loop: CASSLPLAGFQETQYF. Written as DNA, the CDR3 is TGTGCCAGCAGCCTTCCCCTAGCGGGCTTCCAAGAGACCCAGTACTTC.

The chain employs TRBV3-1 and TRBJ1-5, with TRBD1 matching over 8 bases. Trimming removed 3 bases from V and 7 bases from J; junction bases left unmatched: 5. Germline values: CDR1 LGHDT, CDR2 YNNKEL (reference sequence). The CDR3 runs 14 residues. CDR3 coding DNA: TGTGCCAGCAGCCAGGCGGACAGGGCCCAGCCCCAGCATTTT. Translated: CASSQADRAQPQHF. Supplemented by reference TRBV3-1 and TRBJ1-5, the full variable domain reads DTAVSQTPKYLVTQMGNDKSIKCEQNLGHDTMYWYKQDSKKFLKIMFSYNNKELIINETVPNRFSPKSPDKAHLNLHINSLELGDSAVYFCASSQADRAQPQHFGDGTRLSIL.

This sequence joins TRBV7-2 and TRBJ1-1, with D unclear. CDR3 length: 14 amino acids. Germline V lookup: CDR1 SGHTA, CDR2 FQGNSA. V lost 5 bases and J lost 10, with 20 bases in between. CDR3 nucleotide sequence: TGTGCCAGCAGCCTCACTCGAAGTGCATCCGCAGCTTTCTTT. Encoded protein: CASSLTRSASAAFF.

V usage is TRBV25-1 and J usage is TRBJ1-2, with D perhaps matching TRBD1 (5 bases). Germline loops: CDR1 MGHDK, CDR2 SYGVNS. Trimming left V 4 bases short and J 3 bases short, with 9 bases between. The CDR3 runs to 13 residues. CDR3 sequence (DNA): TGTGCCAGCAGTGGGGTAGGGGACTATGGCTACACCTTC. It encodes CASSGVGDYGYTF.

V and J are TRBV27 and TRBJ2-7; 11 bases match TRBD2. J gave up 6 bases and V 6 bases, and 16 bases lay outside the gene matches. The CDR3 runs 17 residues. Germline CDR1 is MNHEY and CDR2 is SMNVEV (reference sequence). DNA for the CDR3: TGTGCCAGCAGCCGGACCCCCATAGCGGGGGGGCTATTCGAGCAGTACTTC. Protein sequence: CASSRTPIAGGLFEQYF.

The chain joins TRBV24-1 to TRBJ2-1; TRBD1 agrees at 8 bases. Germline trimming cut 9 bases from V and 8 bases from J; bases unmatched to any gene: 11. Germline loops: CDR1 KGHDR, CDR2 SFDVKD. This CDR3 comprises 14 residues. The CDR3 region has the DNA TGTGCCACCTATCAGGGACAGGTAAAGGATGAGCAGTTCTTC. Translated, it gives CATYQGQVKDEQFF.

The chain couples TRBV3-1 to TRBJ1-2; tentative D call: TRBD1 (5 bases). V was trimmed by 10 bases and J by 6 bases, leaving 27 bases between them. Germline V gives CDR1 LGHDT, CDR2 YNNKEL (reference sequence). This CDR3 is 16 amino acids long. Here the CDR3 reads CATSNRPFTKGNGYTF. The CDR3 region has the DNA TGTGCCACTAGCAACAGGCCGTTTACGAAGGGGAATGGCTACACCTTC.

The chain links TRBV30 to TRBJ1-2; possibly TRBD1 for D (5 bases). Looked up from germline, CDR1 is GTSNPN and CDR2 is SVGIG (reference sequence). V was cut by 0 bases and J by 4 bases, with 12 bases left in between. The CDR3 consists of 14 residues. The CDR3 sequence is CAWSVPGRAYGYTF. The CDR3 bases are TGTGCCTGGAGTGTACCCGGCAGGGCCTATGGCTACACCTTC.

The chain recombines TRBV9 with TRBJ1-2; the D gene is possibly TRBD1 (5 bases). Trimming stripped 6 bases from V and 7 bases from J, with 19 bases between. The CDR3 is made up of 14 amino acids. Germline lookup yields CDR1 SGDLS and CDR2 YYNGEE. The CDR3 bases are TGTGCCAGCACCCCCGGGGGAGGGGATGGTGGCTACACCTTC. Translation gives CASTPGGGDGGYTF.

V usage is TRBV7-9 and J usage is TRBJ2-7, with unresolved D. V was shortened by 4 bases and J by 4 bases, with 5 bases between the two germline ends. This CDR3 is built from 11 residues. Germline CDR1 reads SEHNR; CDR2 reads FQNEAQ (reference sequence). The CDR3 region is CASSSQYEQYF. CDR3 nucleotide sequence: TGTGCCAGCAGCTCGCAGTACGAGCAGTACTTC.

This chain connects TRBV24-1 to TRBJ1-2; D uncertain. The V gene's germline CDR1 is KGHDR and CDR2 SFDVKD. Trimming shortened V by 1 base and J by 8 bases, and 7 bases separated the two germline ends. The CDR3 has 12 amino acids. This chain's CDR3 is CATSDFNGGYTF. The CDR3 DNA reads TGTGCCACCAGTGATTTTAATGGCGGCTACACCTTC.

The rearrangement joins TRBV11-2 to TRBJ2-7, with D tentatively TRBD2 (6 bases). Germline V gene sequence: CDR1 SGHAT, CDR2 FQNNGV. V shed 0 bases and J shed 5 bases, with 8 bases lying between them. The CDR3 is made up of 13 amino acids. CDR3 nucleotide sequence: TGTGCCAGCAGCTTAGAAAGGGAGGACGAGCAGTACGTC. Translated, it gives CASSLEREDEQYV.

The chain is built from TRBV6-1 and TRBJ2-3; 9 bases align to TRBD2. The CDR3 extends over 13 amino acids. The germline CDR1 and CDR2 sequences are MNHNS and SASEGT. With 6 bases clipped from V and 9 bases from J, the junction kept 7 bases outside the gene matches. The CDR3 nucleotides read TGTGCCAGCAGGACGGCCGCGGGAGGGACGCAGTATTTT. It encodes CASRTAAGGTQYF.

The chain couples TRBV20-1 to TRBJ2-5; 9 positions agree with TRBD2. Germline values: CDR1 DFQATT, CDR2 SNEGSKA (reference sequence). Losses at the gene ends were 6 bases for V and 4 bases for J; bases not matched to a gene: 6. The CDR3 consists of 13 residues. The DNA for the CDR3 is TGCAGTGCGAGGCGGGGGGGCCTAGAGACCCAGTACTTC. This sequence encodes CSARRGGLETQYF.

Concerning this clonotype itself: At one boundary the junction diverges from the germline segment, which might be a read error. The chain recombines TRBV5-1 with TRBJ2-1; 7 bases align to TRBD2. The CDR3 loop spans 14 amino acids. In germline, CDR1 is SGHRS, CDR2 YFSETQ. The CDR3 loop reads CSSRLSSGYNEQFF. CDR3 nucleotides: TGCTCCAGCAGGTTGTCTAGCGGCTACAATGAGCAGTTCTTC. The full variable domain, its missing parts supplied by reference TRBV5-1 and TRBJ2-1, is KAGVTQTPRYLIKTRGQQVTLSCSPISGHRSVSWYQQTPGQGLQFLFEYFSETQRNKGNFPGRFSGRQFSNSRSEMNVSTLELGDSALYLCSSRLSSGYNEQFFGPGTRLTVL.

The chain recombines TRBV6-5 with TRBJ1-1, with a tentative D call TRBD1 (6 bases). Germline V gene data show CDR1 as MNHEY and CDR2 as SVGAGI. The V end lost 6 bases, the J end lost 7 bases, and 12 bases lay between the germline ends. This CDR3 spans 12 amino acids. The CDR3 DNA reads TGTGCCAGCAGCCGAGGACAGAGTGAAGCTTTCTTT. This codes for CASSRGQSEAFF.

This clonotype has a handful of counts. The gene calls are TRBV30 and TRBJ2-5; D may correspond to TRBD1 or TRBD2 (5 bases each). The germline V and J ends were trimmed by 1 base and 0 bases, with 9 bases remaining between them. CDR1 is GTSNPN and CDR2 is SVGIG in the germline V gene (reference sequence). The CDR3 contains 14 residues. The CDR3 sequence: CAWSGGGDQETQYF. CDR3 DNA: TGTGCCTGGAGTGGTGGGGGAGACCAAGAGACCCAGTACTTC.

This clonotype was observed once. This chain uses TRBV16 with TRBJ2-1, with a tentative D call TRBD1 (6 bases). The germline CDR1 and CDR2 sequences are KGHSY and FQNENV. CDR3 length: 13 amino acids. The germline V and J ends were trimmed by 4 bases and 10 bases, with 14 bases remaining between them. CDR3 nucleotides: TGTGCCAGCAGCCCGGACCCCGGGACAGAGCAGTTCTTC. Residues: CASSPDPGTEQFF.